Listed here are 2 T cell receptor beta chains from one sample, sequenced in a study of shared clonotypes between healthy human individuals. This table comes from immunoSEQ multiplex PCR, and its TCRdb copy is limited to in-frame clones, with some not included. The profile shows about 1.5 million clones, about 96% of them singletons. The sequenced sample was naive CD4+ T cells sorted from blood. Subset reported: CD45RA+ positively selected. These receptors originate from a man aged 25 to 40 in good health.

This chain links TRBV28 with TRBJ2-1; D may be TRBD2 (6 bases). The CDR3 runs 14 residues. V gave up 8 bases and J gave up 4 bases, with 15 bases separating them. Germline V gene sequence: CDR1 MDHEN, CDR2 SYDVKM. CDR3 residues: CASYPSSVYNEQFF. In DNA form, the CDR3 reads TGTGCCAGCTACCCCTCTAGCGTATACAATGAGCAGTTCTTC.

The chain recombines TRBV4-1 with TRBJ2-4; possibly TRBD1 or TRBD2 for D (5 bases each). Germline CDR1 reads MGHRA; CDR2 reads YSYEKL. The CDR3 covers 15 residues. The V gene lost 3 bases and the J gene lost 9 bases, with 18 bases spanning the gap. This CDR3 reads CASSQPGTRKGIQYF. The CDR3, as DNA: TGCGCCAGCAGCCAGCCCGGGACCAGAAAAGGCATTCAGTACTTC.